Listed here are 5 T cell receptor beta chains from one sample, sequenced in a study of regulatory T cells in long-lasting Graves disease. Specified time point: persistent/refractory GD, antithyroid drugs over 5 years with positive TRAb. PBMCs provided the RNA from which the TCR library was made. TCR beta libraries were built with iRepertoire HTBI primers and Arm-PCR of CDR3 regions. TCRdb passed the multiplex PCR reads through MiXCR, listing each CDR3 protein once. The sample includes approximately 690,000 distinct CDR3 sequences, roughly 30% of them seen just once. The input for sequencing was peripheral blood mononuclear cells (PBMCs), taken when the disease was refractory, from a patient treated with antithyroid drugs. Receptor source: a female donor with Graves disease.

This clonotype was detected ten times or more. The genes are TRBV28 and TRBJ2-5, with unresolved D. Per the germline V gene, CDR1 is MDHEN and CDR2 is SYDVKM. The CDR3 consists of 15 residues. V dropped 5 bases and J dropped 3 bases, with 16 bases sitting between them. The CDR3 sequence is CASSPPGVPKETQYF. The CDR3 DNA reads TGTGCCAGCAGTCCGCCGGGTGTACCTAAAGAGACCCAGTACTTC.

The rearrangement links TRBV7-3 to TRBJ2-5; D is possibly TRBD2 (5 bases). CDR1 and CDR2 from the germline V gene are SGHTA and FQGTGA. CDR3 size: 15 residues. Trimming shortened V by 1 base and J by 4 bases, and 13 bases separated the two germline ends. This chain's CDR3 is CASSLRPGRGETQYF. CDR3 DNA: TGTGCCAGCAGCTTAAGGCCAGGCCGGGGAGAGACCCAGTACTTC.

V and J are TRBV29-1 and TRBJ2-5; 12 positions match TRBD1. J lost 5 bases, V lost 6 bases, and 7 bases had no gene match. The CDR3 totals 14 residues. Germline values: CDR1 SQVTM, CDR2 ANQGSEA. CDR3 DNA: TGCAGCGTAAACGGGGACAGGGGGCGGGAGACCCAGTACTTC. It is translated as CSVNGDRGRETQYF.

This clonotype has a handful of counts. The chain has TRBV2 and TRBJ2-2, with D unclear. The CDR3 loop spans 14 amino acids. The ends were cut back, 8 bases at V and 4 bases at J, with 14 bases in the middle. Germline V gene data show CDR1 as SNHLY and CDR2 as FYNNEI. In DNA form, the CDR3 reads TGTGCCAGCTTGTTGAGAGGCGGCACCGGGGAGCTGTTTTTT. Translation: CASLLRGGTGELFF. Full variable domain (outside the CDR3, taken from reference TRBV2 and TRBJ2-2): EPEVTQTPSHQVTQMGQEVILRCVPISNHLYFYWYRQILGQKVEFLVSFYNNEISEKSEIFDDQFSVERPDGSNFTLKIRSTKLEDSAMYFCASLLRGGTGELFFGEGSRLTVL.

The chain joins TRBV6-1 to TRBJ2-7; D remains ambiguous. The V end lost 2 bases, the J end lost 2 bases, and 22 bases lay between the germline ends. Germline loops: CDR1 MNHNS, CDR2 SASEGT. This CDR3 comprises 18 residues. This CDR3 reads CASSEWAVSTGLPYEQYF. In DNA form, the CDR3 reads TGTGCCAGCAGTGAATGGGCAGTATCTACTGGCCTACCCTACGAGCAGTACTTC.